This T cell receptor beta chain was recovered during a study of blood T cell repertoires in COVID-19. Study at large: Samples came from the United States, Italy and Spain, spanning acute and convalescent COVID-19. The analysed material was cDNA or gDNA that came from T cells, B-cell-depleted T cells, or PBMCs.

TCRdb's copy holds only in-frame clones and misses some; the assay was immunoSEQ multiplex PCR. In the table there are around 100,000 clones, roughly 79% of which are singletons. The CDR3 is made up of 16 amino acids. Germline lookup yields CDR1 SGHRS and CDR2 YFSETQ. V was pared by 2 bases and J by 5 bases, with 9 bases of the junction left unmatched. The chain employs TRBV5-1 and TRBJ1-5, with 8 bases matching TRBD1. The sample taken for sequencing was peripheral blood. This clonotype was obtained from a woman aged 70-85 years with acute or convalescent COVID-19. In DNA form, the CDR3 reads TGCGCCAGCAGCTTAGAGGGAGGACAGGGATATCAGCCCCAGCATTTT. It codes for CASSLEGGQGYQPQHF.